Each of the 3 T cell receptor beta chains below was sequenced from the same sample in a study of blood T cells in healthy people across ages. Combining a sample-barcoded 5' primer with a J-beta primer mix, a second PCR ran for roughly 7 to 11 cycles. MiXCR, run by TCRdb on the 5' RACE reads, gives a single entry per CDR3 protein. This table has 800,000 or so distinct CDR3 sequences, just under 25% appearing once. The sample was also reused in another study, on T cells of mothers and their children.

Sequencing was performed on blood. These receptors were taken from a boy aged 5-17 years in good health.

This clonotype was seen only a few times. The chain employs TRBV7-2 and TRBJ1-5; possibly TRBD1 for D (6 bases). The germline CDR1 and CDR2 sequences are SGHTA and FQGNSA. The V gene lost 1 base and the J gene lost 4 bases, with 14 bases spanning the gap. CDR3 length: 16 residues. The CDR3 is CASSLGHRAGNQPQHF. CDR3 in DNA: TGTGCCAGCAGCTTAGGGCACAGGGCTGGAAATCAGCCCCAGCATTTT.

CDR3 protein: CSVVTRGLLGTGELFF. In DNA form, the CDR3 reads TGCAGCGTTGTGACTAGGGGGCTTTTGGGCACCGGGGAGCTGTTTTTT. This chain connects TRBV29-1 to TRBJ2-2, with D possibly being TRBD1 (7 bases). The CDR3 loop spans 16 amino acids. V shed 4 bases and J shed 4 bases, with 19 bases lying between them. Germline assignment: CDR1 SQVTM and CDR2 ANQGSEA.

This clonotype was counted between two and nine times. The CDR3 DNA reads TGCGCCAGCAGCCAGGACAGGGTGGTTATGTCTGGGGCCAACGTCCTGACTTTC. It translates to CASSQDRVVMSGANVLTF. The chain joins TRBV4-3 to TRBJ2-6; 8 bases map to TRBD1. Trimming cost V 3 bases and J 1 base; bases outside gene matches: 8. Germline CDR1 is LGHNA and CDR2 is YSLEER. The CDR3 runs 18 residues.